These 26 T cell receptor beta chains share one sample of origin, sequenced in a study of neurological immune-mediated disorders. Each CDR3 protein is one row after TCRdb ran MiXCR on the 5' RACE reads. The sample includes under 70,000 distinct CDR3 sequences, 3% to 4% seen only once; the top ten take 5.2%. The material sequenced was PBMCs. The receptors stem from a woman between 45 and 65 years old with multiple sclerosis.

This clonotype has at least ten counts. The chain combines TRBV5-5 with TRBJ1-4; perhaps TRBD1 as D (5 bases). The CDR3 covers 15 residues. Germline loops: CDR1 SGHKS, CDR2 YYEKEE (reference sequence). Trimming removed 4 bases from V and 5 bases from J, with 15 bases in between. The CDR3 bases are TGTGCCAGCAGCCTCTTTGGACAAACCAATGAAAAACTGTTTTTT. Translated, it gives CASSLFGQTNEKLFF.

This clonotype was seen ten or more times. The rearrangement links TRBV20-1 to TRBJ1-2, with D perhaps matching TRBD1 (5 bases). Germline assignment: CDR1 DFQATT and CDR2 SNEGSKA (reference sequence). The CDR3 runs 13 residues. The V end lost 3 bases, the J end lost 2 bases, and 10 bases lay between the germline ends. CDR3 region: CSASGGLNYGYTF. DNA of the CDR3: TGCAGTGCTAGTGGGGGTTTGAACTATGGCTACACCTTC.

This clonotype showed up many times. The chain employs TRBV7-3 and TRBJ2-7; D is perhaps TRBD2 (7 bases). The CDR3 extends over 19 amino acids. The V and J ends lost 5 bases and 0 bases respectively, with 26 bases between them. Looked up from germline, CDR1 is SGHTA and CDR2 is FQGTGA. CDR3 loop: CASSPRGRDYAQSSYEQYF. In DNA, the CDR3 is TGTGCCAGCAGCCCCCGGGGGCGGGACTACGCCCAGAGCTCCTACGAGCAGTACTTC.

This clonotype was seen repeatedly, ten times or more. The chain couples TRBV9 to TRBJ2-1; TRBD2 is a possible D gene (5 bases). Trimming pared 4 bases from V and 2 bases from J, leaving 19 bases between. Germline values: CDR1 SGDLS, CDR2 YYNGEE. The CDR3 loop spans 17 amino acids. In DNA, the CDR3 is TGTGCCAGCAGCCCACTTGGTGGGAGTGGCCCCTACAATGAGCAGTTCTTC. This sequence encodes CASSPLGGSGPYNEQFF.

There are many counts of this clonotype. The CDR3 sequence: CAISEPKLISTYEQYF. The CDR3 DNA sequence: TGTGCCATCAGTGAGCCCAAGTTAATCTCCACCTACGAGCAGTACTTC. The rearrangement uses TRBV10-3 and TRBJ2-7; D ambiguous. Deletions cut 2 bases from V and 2 bases from J, with 16 bases between. CDR1 is ENHRY, CDR2 SYGVKD, per germline. CDR3 length: 16 residues.

This clonotype has a count of ten or more. CDR3 in amino acids: CASSLNTAGSGEQFF. The CDR3 region has the DNA TGTGCCAGCAGCCTTAACACGGCTGGGTCGGGTGAGCAGTTCTTC. The J gene is TRBJ2-1, the V gene TRBV7-8; D gene uncertain. Trimming removed 5 bases at V and 9 bases at J, with 20 bases between. This CDR3 contains 15 residues. From germline, CDR1 is SGHVS and CDR2 FQNEAQ.

About this clonotype: This may stem from a read error, because a much larger clone lies one nucleotide away. This chain joins TRBV29-1 and TRBJ2-1; no definite D call. CDR3 length: 11 amino acids. CDR1 is SQVTM, CDR2 ANQGSEA, per germline. For the CDR3, the DNA is TGCAGCGCCTCAAGTTACAATGCGCAGTTCTTC. It translates to CSASSYNAQFF.

This clonotype was observed many times. The rearrangement uses TRBV6-5 and TRBJ1-5; 9 bases line up with TRBD1. V dropped 2 bases and J dropped 4; count of bases not matched to a gene: 6. CDR1 and CDR2 from the germline V gene are MNHEY and SVGAGI. The CDR3 is made up of 16 amino acids. Here the CDR3 reads CASSYPRGTGNQPQHF. The CDR3 nucleotides are TGTGCCAGCAGTTACCCACGTGGGACAGGGAATCAGCCCCAGCATTTT.

This clonotype was recorded many times. The chain links TRBV7-9 to TRBJ2-4; D uncertain. V dropped 1 base and J dropped 1 base, with 8 bases sitting between them. This CDR3 has 15 residues. Germline loops: CDR1 SEHNR, CDR2 FQNEAQ (reference sequence). CDR3 loop: CASSLGGLAKNIQYF. For the CDR3, the DNA is TGTGCCAGCAGCTTAGGGGGTCTGGCCAAAAACATTCAGTACTTC.

There are many counts of this clonotype. The rearrangement uses TRBV7-3 and TRBJ2-1; a weak D match, TRBD1 (7 bases). CDR1 is SGHTA and CDR2 is FQGTGA in the germline V gene. The V end lost 2 bases, the J end lost 5 bases, and 13 bases lay between the germline ends. This CDR3 is built from 15 residues. This CDR3 reads CASSLVGGGNNEQFF. In DNA, the CDR3 is TGTGCCAGCAGCTTAGTAGGGGGCGGGAACAATGAGCAGTTCTTC.

This clonotype was seen ten or more times. V usage is TRBV20-1 and J usage is TRBJ2-1, with TRBD2 matching over 10 bases. The CDR3 runs 13 residues. CDR1 and CDR2 (germline): DFQATT, SNEGSKA (reference sequence). Unmatched junction bases numbered 7, after V lost 5 bases and J lost 9 bases. CDR3 protein: CSADSGRFGEQFF. The DNA of the CDR3 is TGCAGTGCTGATAGCGGGAGGTTCGGTGAGCAGTTCTTC.

This clonotype was counted only a few times. The chain carries TRBV4-2 and TRBJ1-4; D remains ambiguous. Per germline, CDR1 LGHNA and CDR2 YNFKEQ. Trimming removed 4 bases from V and 5 bases from J, with 8 bases in between. The CDR3 spans 13 residues. The CDR3 sequence: CASSRTGNEKLFF. CDR3 bases: TGTGCCAGCAGCCGGACGGGAAATGAAAAACTGTTTTTT.

This clonotype was picked up many times. The V call is TRBV6-5, the J call TRBJ2-5, with D perhaps matching TRBD1 or TRBD2 (5 bases each). The CDR3 extends over 14 amino acids. In germline, CDR1 is MNHEY, CDR2 SVGAGI. The V end lost 4 bases, the J end lost 2 bases, and 11 bases lay between the germline ends. CDR3 amino acids: CASSSGTEQETQYF. CDR3 sequence (DNA): TGTGCCAGCAGTTCAGGGACGGAGCAAGAGACCCAGTACTTC.

This clonotype has ten or more counts. V usage is TRBV12-3 or TRBV12-4 and J usage is TRBJ2-3; tentatively, D is TRBD2 (5 bases). Deletions cut 2 bases from V and 2 bases from J, with 11 bases between. There are 15 residues in the CDR3. As DNA, the CDR3 is TGTGCCAGCAGTTTAAACGGACTCACCACAGATACGCAGTATTTT. This codes for CASSLNGLTTDTQYF.

At least ten counts were recorded for this clonotype. The chain uses TRBV7-2 and TRBJ2-3; 8 nucleotides line up with TRBD1. V was pared by 5 bases and J by 2 bases, with 9 bases of the junction left unmatched. Looked up from germline, CDR1 is SGHTA and CDR2 is FQGNSA. CDR3 length: 16 amino acids. Written as DNA, the CDR3 is TGTGCCAGCAGCCGACGACAGGGGCTTACCACAGATACGCAGTATTTT. Protein product: CASSRRQGLTTDTQYF.

This clonotype was observed at least ten times. The chain uses TRBV3-1 and TRBJ2-1; 8 nucleotides align to TRBD2. The CDR3 totals 15 residues. Trimming removed 3 bases from V and 2 bases from J; junction bases left unmatched: 3. CDR1 and CDR2 (germline): LGHDT, YNNKEL (reference sequence). The CDR3 nucleotides are TGTGCCAGCAGCCAGTCGGGGGGGGCCTACAATGAGCAGTTCTTC. It yields the protein CASSQSGGAYNEQFF.

Many counts were recorded for this clonotype. The V call is TRBV28, the J call TRBJ2-5; 7 nucleotides agree with TRBD2. Germline V gene data show CDR1 as MDHEN and CDR2 as SYDVKM. Trimming removed 1 base from V and 4 bases from J; junction bases left unmatched: 3. The CDR3 contains 14 residues. CDR3 nucleotides: TGTGCCAGCAGTTTATCGTTAGCGGGAGAGACCCAGTACTTC. The encoded protein is CASSLSLAGETQYF.

This chain uses TRBV7-9 with TRBJ2-1; TRBD1 matches at 9 bases. Per germline, CDR1 SEHNR and CDR2 FQNEAQ (reference sequence). With V trimmed by 5 bases and J by 10 bases, 6 bases remained unmatched. The CDR3 runs to 13 residues. DNA of the CDR3: TGTGCCAGCAGCCGGACAGGGGTAGCGGAGCAGTTCTTC. Its protein is CASSRTGVAEQFF.

This clonotype was found many times. V is TRBV6-5 and J is TRBJ1-6; 8 nucleotides align to TRBD1. Germline-derived CDR1 and CDR2 are MNHEY and SVGAGI. The CDR3 extends over 14 amino acids. V lost 5 bases to trimming and J lost 9 bases; unmatched junction nucleotides: 6. CDR3 nucleotide sequence: TGTGCCAGCAGTCAGGACAGGGTGGGTTCACCCCTCCACTTT. This encodes CASSQDRVGSPLHF.

This clonotype was found many times. The rearrangement uses TRBV28 and TRBJ1-6, with no clear D. The CDR3 sequence is 12 residues long. Germline loops: CDR1 MDHEN, CDR2 SYDVKM. DNA for the CDR3: TGTGCGACCAGGCAGGCCAATTCACCCCTCCACTTT. Protein product: CATRQANSPLHF. Together with reference TRBV28 and TRBJ1-6, the CDR3 gives the full variable domain: DVKVTQSSRYLVKRTGEKVFLECVQDMDHENMFWYRQDPGLGLRLIYFSYDVKMKEKGDIPEGYSVSREKKERFSLILESASTNQTSMYLCATRQANSPLHFGNGTRLTVT.

This clonotype came up many times. The genes are TRBV20-1 and TRBJ1-2; 8 bases are a match to TRBD1. With 3 bases clipped from V and 4 bases from J, the junction kept 4 bases outside the gene matches. CDR1 is DFQATT, CDR2 SNEGSKA, per germline (reference sequence). CDR3 length equals 13 residues. In nucleotides, the CDR3 is TGCAGTGCTAGTGCCCAGGGGGCCTATGGCTACACCTTC. It specifies CSASAQGAYGYTF.

This clonotype has only a few counts. CDR3 nucleotides: TGTGCCAGCAGCTTAGCAGTAGGGCGTCCGTCGATAGCCAAAAACATTCAGTACTTC. The encoded protein is CASSLAVGRPSIAKNIQYF. The chain is built from TRBV7-2 and TRBJ2-4; the D is unclear. Per germline, CDR1 SGHTA and CDR2 FQGNSA. Between the trimmed V and J ends, which lost 0 bases and 0 bases, there was a span of 18 bases. The CDR3 length is 19 residues.

The table lists this clonotype with a few counts. The chain carries TRBV2 and TRBJ2-1; the D gene is possibly TRBD1 (6 bases). V shed 4 bases and J shed 4 bases, with 14 bases lying between them. Per the germline V gene, CDR1 is SNHLY and CDR2 is FYNNEI. The length of the CDR3 is 15 residues. CDR3 DNA: TGTGCCAGCAGTGTGGGGACATACGGGTACAATGAGCAGTTCTTC. It translates to CASSVGTYGYNEQFF.

Many counts were recorded for this clonotype. This sequence joins TRBV5-4 and TRBJ2-5; 9 nucleotides align to TRBD1. CDR1 and CDR2 (germline): SGHNT, YYREEE (reference sequence). The CDR3 loop spans 14 amino acids. Trimming removed 4 bases from V and 2 bases from J; junction bases left unmatched: 3. The CDR3 loop is CASSTGQGQETQYF. The CDR3 nucleotides are TGTGCCAGCAGCACCGGACAGGGGCAAGAGACCCAGTACTTC.

This clonotype was seen repeatedly, ten times or more. The V and J genes are TRBV12-3 or TRBV12-4 and TRBJ2-3; D is uncertain. The V end lost 7 bases, the J end lost 5 bases, and 13 bases lay between the germline ends. This CDR3 is 13 amino acids long. CDR3 DNA sequence: TGTGCCAGCACCCCCGCGAACCAAGATACGCAGTATTTT. It translates to CASTPANQDTQYF.

This clonotype was detected many times. This chain uses TRBV3-1 with TRBJ2-1, with D perhaps TRBD2 (6 bases). The CDR3 extends over 13 amino acids. Germline loops: CDR1 LGHDT, CDR2 YNNKEL (reference sequence). The V end lost 3 bases, the J end lost 8 bases, and 11 bases lay between the germline ends. As DNA, the CDR3 is TGTGCCAGCAGCCATGGGGGGTGGGATGAGCAGTTCTTC. This translates into CASSHGGWDEQFF.